This section outlines one TCR beta chain sequence together with its context. This specimen comes from a study of OX40 agonist ivuxolimab in advanced cancers. This CDR3 comprises 17 residues. Germline CDR1 is SGHRS and CDR2 is YFSETQ. V lost 0 bases, J lost 3 bases, and 8 bases stayed unmatched. Repertoires were generated with immunoSEQ multiplex PCR, while TCRdb's copy carries only in-frame clones and drops some. The table includes 55,000 to 80,000 clones, 89% detected once. The TCR was taken from an adult with an advanced solid tumor such as melanoma, head and neck, liver or kidney cancer. The chain carries TRBV5-1 and TRBJ2-3; 9 nucleotides align to TRBD2. The specimen was CD4+ or CD8+ T cells sorted from blood, collected in a trial of the OX40 agonist ivuxolimab. The CDR3 coding sequence is TGCGCCAGCAGCTTGGCCGGGCTAGCGGGGTATACAGATACGCAGTATTTT. It codes for CASSLAGLAGYTDTQYF.